The 30 T cell receptor beta chains presented below share a single source sample, sequenced in a study of T cell changes during pregnancy in multiple sclerosis. Profiling relied on immunoSEQ multiplex PCR, and the TCRdb table lists in-frame clones only, not all of them. Among roughly 46,000 clones listed, approximately 92% were seen once. The specimen comprised CD8+ T cells from peripheral blood mononuclear cells, sampled after pregnancy. Receptor source: a female donor with multiple sclerosis, enrolled in a pregnancy study.

The chain links TRBV6-4 to TRBJ2-2; 9 bases are a match to TRBD1. J gave up 3 bases and V 0 bases, and 5 bases lay outside the gene matches. The germline V gene encodes CDR1 MRHNA and CDR2 SNTAGT. The CDR3 length is 17 residues. The CDR3, as DNA: TGTGCCAGCAGTGACTCTAAGTGGACAGGGGACACCGGGGAGCTGTTTTTT. Residues: CASSDSKWTGDTGELFF.

The chain couples TRBV15 to TRBJ1-4, with a weak D call TRBD1 (5 bases). CDR1 is LNHNV, CDR2 YYDKDF, per germline (reference sequence). Trimming left V 1 base short and J 5 bases short, with 8 bases between. CDR3 length equals 14 residues. The CDR3 loop is CATSRGGENEKLFF. In DNA, the CDR3 is TGTGCCACCAGCAGAGGGGGCGAGAATGAAAAACTGTTTTTT.

The rearrangement joins TRBV7-3 to TRBJ2-3; tentative D call: TRBD2 (6 bases). The germline V gene has CDR1 SGHTA and CDR2 FQGTGA. V was shortened by 1 base and J by 1 base, with 12 bases between the two germline ends. The CDR3 runs to 16 residues. CDR3 sequence: CASSLSNSGRTDTQYF. The CDR3 nucleotides are TGTGCCAGCAGCTTAAGTAATAGCGGACGCACAGATACGCAGTATTTT.

The J gene is TRBJ2-7, the V gene TRBV27; 10 bases map to TRBD2. The CDR3 extends over 16 amino acids. Germline V gene lookup returns CDR1 MNHEY and CDR2 SMNVEV (reference sequence). V lost 6 bases and J lost 2; bases outside the gene matches: 10. DNA for the CDR3: TGTGCCAGCAGCTCTACTACTAGCGGGGTTCCCTACGAGCAGTACTTC. This sequence encodes CASSSTTSGVPYEQYF.

V is TRBV15 and J is TRBJ2-1, with 10 bases fitting TRBD2. CDR3 length equals 17 residues. The germline CDR1 and CDR2 sequences are LNHNV and YYDKDF (reference sequence). V trimming: 8 bases; J trimming: 0 bases; junction bases outside the gene matches: 10. CDR3 residues: CATATSGLGFSYNEQFF. Here the CDR3 DNA reads TGTGCCACCGCGACTAGCGGGTTGGGTTTCTCCTACAATGAGCAGTTCTTC.

V usage is TRBV5-4 and J usage is TRBJ2-7; a weak D match, TRBD2 (6 bases). This CDR3 spans 19 amino acids. V was trimmed by 0 bases and J by 2 bases, leaving 24 bases between them. From germline, CDR1 is SGHNT and CDR2 YYREEE (reference sequence). As DNA, the CDR3 is TGTGCCAGCAGCTTGGTACTAGCTTCATATAGTCGGACGACCTACGAGCAGTACTTC. The encoded protein is CASSLVLASYSRTTYEQYF.

This chain uses TRBV29-1 with TRBJ2-2, with D hard to call. The germline V gene encodes CDR1 SQVTM and CDR2 ANQGSEA. Trimming removed 3 bases from V and 2 bases from J, with 4 bases in between. The CDR3 loop spans 12 amino acids. The CDR3 bases are TGCAGCGTTGATCTAAACACCGGGGAGCTGTTTTTT. Translating it yields CSVDLNTGELFF.

V usage is TRBV6-4 and J usage is TRBJ2-1; 14 bases line up with TRBD2. After removal of 2 bases from V and 7 bases from J, the junction contained 7 bases not matched to a gene. Germline V gene sequence: CDR1 MRHNA, CDR2 SNTAGT. This CDR3 is 17 amino acids long. CDR3 amino acids: CASSDAPTSGGANEQFF. The CDR3 region has the DNA TGTGCCAGCAGTGACGCTCCGACTAGCGGGGGGGCTAATGAGCAGTTCTTC.

The genes are TRBV13 and TRBJ1-1, with TRBD1 as a possible D gene (6 bases). V lost 4 bases to trimming and J lost 4 bases, with 13 bases between them. CDR1 and CDR2 (germline): PRHDT, FYEKMQ (reference sequence). This CDR3 has 14 amino acids. The DNA for the CDR3 is TGTGCCAGCAGCTCAACAGGGAGAGCCACTGAAGCTTTCTTT. This translates into CASSSTGRATEAFF.

The chain recombines TRBV13 with TRBJ2-1; the match to TRBD2 covers 10 bases. The CDR3 spans 18 residues. The trim removed 4 bases at V and 6 bases at J, leaving 15 bases unmatched. Per the germline V gene, CDR1 is PRHDT and CDR2 is FYEKMQ (reference sequence). The CDR3 nucleotides read TGTGCCAGCAGCTCTGGGATTGCCGGACTAGCGGCATTCAATGAGCAGTTCTTC. Amino acid sequence: CASSSGIAGLAAFNEQFF.

This clone has only one observation. The rearrangement uses TRBV19 and TRBJ1-5, with 10 bases matching TRBD1. Germline V gives CDR1 LNHDA, CDR2 SQIVND (reference sequence). This CDR3 is built from 15 residues. V lost 7 bases, J lost 2 bases, and 5 bases stayed unmatched. This CDR3 is CASTLGQGGNQPQHF. The DNA of the CDR3 is TGTGCCAGTACCCTTGGACAGGGGGGCAATCAGCCCCAGCATTTT. The variable domain in full, with the rest retrieved from reference TRBV19 and TRBJ1-5, is DGGITQSPKYLFRKEGQNVTLSCEQNLNHDAMYWYRQDPGQGLRLIYYSQIVNDFQKGDIAEGYSVSREKKESFPLTVTSAQKNPTAFYLCASTLGQGGNQPQHFGDGTRLSIL.

This clone appeared a single time. The gene calls are TRBV27 and TRBJ2-1; TRBD2 might be the D (6 bases). V gave up 3 bases and J gave up 8 bases, with 8 bases separating them. The germline V gene has CDR1 MNHEY and CDR2 SMNVEV (reference sequence). This CDR3 is 12 amino acids long. This CDR3 is CASSLGGDEQFF. Written as DNA, the CDR3 is TGTGCCAGCAGTTTGGGGGGTGATGAGCAGTTCTTC.

The chain couples TRBV27 to TRBJ1-5; 12 bases align to TRBD1. J was trimmed by 9 bases and V by 2 bases; bases with no gene match: 5. CDR1 and CDR2 (germline): MNHEY, SMNVEV (reference sequence). The CDR3 totals 15 residues. The CDR3 is CASSLGTGGHRPQHF. The CDR3 DNA follows: TGTGCCAGCAGTTTAGGGACAGGGGGCCATCGGCCCCAGCATTTT.

The chain joins TRBV7-9 to TRBJ2-2; 9 positions match TRBD1. The V segment lost 4 bases and the J segment 3 bases; nucleotides outside the gene matches: 6. The CDR3 runs to 16 residues. Germline CDR1 is SEHNR and CDR2 is FQNEAQ (reference sequence). The CDR3 protein is CASSYPGQGDTGELFF. The CDR3 DNA follows: TGTGCCAGCAGCTACCCGGGACAGGGAGACACCGGGGAGCTGTTTTTT.

The chain links TRBV7-8 to TRBJ1-5, with D unclear. Germline V gene data show CDR1 as SGHVS and CDR2 as FQNEAQ. This CDR3 is 12 amino acids long. Trimming removed 1 base from V and 7 bases from J, with 5 bases in between. DNA of the CDR3: TGTGCCAGCAGCTTAGATGGCCAGCCCCAGCATTTT. It codes for CASSLDGQPQHF.

This chain uses TRBV9 with TRBJ1-1; D perhaps matches TRBD1 (6 bases). Germline V gene data show CDR1 as SGDLS and CDR2 as YYNGEE. The CDR3 runs to 13 residues. V was pared by 4 bases and J by 2 bases, with 9 bases between. In nucleotides, the CDR3 is TGTGCCAGCAGCCCAGGGGTAAACACTGAAGCTTTCTTT. Residues: CASSPGVNTEAFF.

The J gene is TRBJ2-1, the V gene TRBV27; D not resolved. The germline gives CDR1 MNHEY, CDR2 SMNVEV (reference sequence). Between the trimmed V and J ends, which lost 7 bases and 4 bases, there was a span of 17 bases. There are 15 residues in the CDR3. CDR3 bases: TGTGCCAGCAATCAAAGACTCAACCCATACAATGAGCAGTTCTTC. This encodes CASNQRLNPYNEQFF.

The V and J genes are TRBV9 and TRBJ2-1, with 8 bases matching TRBD2. The CDR3 length is 14 residues. Germline values: CDR1 SGDLS, CDR2 YYNGEE. With V trimmed by 0 bases and J by 4 bases, 0 bases remained unmatched. The CDR3 here is CASSVGGGYNEQFF. The DNA of the CDR3 is TGTGCCAGCAGCGTAGGCGGGGGGTACAATGAGCAGTTCTTC.

The V and J genes are TRBV5-1 and TRBJ1-2; D is unclear. This CDR3 comprises 17 residues. Trimming took 2 bases from V and 0 from J, leaving 17 bases between them. Germline V gene data show CDR1 as SGHRS and CDR2 as YFSETQ. The CDR3 here is CASSFAFGEEANYGYTF. The DNA of the CDR3 is TGCGCCAGCAGCTTCGCATTCGGGGAAGAAGCTAACTATGGCTACACCTTC.

The chain has TRBV4-1 and TRBJ2-5, with D possibly matching TRBD2 (5 bases). The CDR3 runs to 13 residues. In germline, CDR1 is MGHRA, CDR2 YSYEKL. V shed 4 bases and J shed 11 bases, with 17 bases lying between them. CDR3 amino acids: CASSPRDSWEQYF. The DNA for the CDR3 is TGCGCCAGCAGCCCAAGAGATTCATGGGAGCAGTACTTC.

The chain carries TRBV7-9 and TRBJ1-1, with 8 positions matching TRBD1. CDR3 length: 16 residues. The V and J ends lost 1 base and 4 bases, in that order; junction bases with no gene match: 8. Germline lookup yields CDR1 SEHNR and CDR2 FQNEAQ (reference sequence). The CDR3 is CASSLGPQGAGTEAFF. CDR3 nucleotide sequence: TGTGCCAGCAGCTTAGGACCTCAGGGGGCCGGCACTGAAGCTTTCTTT.

The V call is TRBV7-9, the J call TRBJ2-7; 10 nucleotides line up with TRBD2. With V trimmed by 7 bases and J by 3 bases, 3 bases remained unmatched. The germline gives CDR1 SEHNR, CDR2 FQNEAQ (reference sequence). The CDR3 loop spans 13 amino acids. CDR3 bases: TGTGCCAGCACTAGCGGGAGTGGCTACGAGCAGTACTTC. Translated, it gives CASTSGSGYEQYF.

The chain links TRBV7-9 to TRBJ2-7; 9 nucleotides match TRBD1. This CDR3 contains 16 residues. Per germline, CDR1 SEHNR and CDR2 FQNEAQ (reference sequence). V dropped 5 bases and J dropped 4; count of bases not matched to a gene: 12. This CDR3 reads CASSPVRDRVLYEQYF. CDR3 coding DNA: TGTGCCAGCAGCCCCGTCCGGGACAGGGTGTTGTACGAGCAGTACTTC.

This chain joins TRBV9 and TRBJ1-1; D remains unclear. Germline V gene sequence: CDR1 SGDLS, CDR2 YYNGEE. V was clipped by 4 bases and J by 1 base, with 5 bases between them. CDR3 length equals 12 residues. CDR3 coding DNA: TGTGCCAGCAGCCCCTGGAACACTGAAGCTTTCTTT. Its translation is CASSPWNTEAFF.

This chain uses TRBV12-5 with TRBJ2-2; unclear D gene. Germline V gives CDR1 LGHNT, CDR2 FRNRAP. Trimming cost V 1 base and J 9 bases, with 3 bases left between them. CDR3 length equals 11 residues. The CDR3 nucleotides are TGTGCTAGTGGTTTGGCCTGGGAGCTGTTTTTT. Translated, it gives CASGLAWELFF.

The chain uses TRBV5-8 and TRBJ1-2, with TRBD1 matching 10 bases. The CDR3 spans 15 residues. From germline, CDR1 is SGHTS and CDR2 YDEGEE. V shed 5 bases and J 8 bases; nucleotides not matched to a gene: 12. The CDR3: CASRGLDRGTFGYTF. The CDR3 bases are TGTGCCAGCAGGGGGCTGGACAGGGGGACTTTCGGCTACACCTTC. Full variable domain (rest looked up from reference TRBV5-8 and TRBJ1-2): EAGVTQSPTHLIKTRGQQATLRCSPISGHTSVYWYQQALGLGLQFLLWYDEGEERNRGNFPPRFSGRQFPNYSSELNVNALELEDSALYLCASRGLDRGTFGYTFGSGTRLTVV.

The rearrangement links TRBV6-5 to TRBJ2-7, with 9 nucleotides matching TRBD1. J lost 3 bases, V lost 0 bases, and 0 bases had no gene match. The CDR3 covers 14 residues. Per germline, CDR1 MNHEY and CDR2 SVGAGI. CDR3 DNA: TGTGCCAGCAGTTACTCGGGACAGGGCTACGAGCAGTACTTC. It yields the protein CASSYSGQGYEQYF.

V is TRBV5-1 and J is TRBJ2-7; possibly TRBD1 for D (6 bases). The V gene's germline CDR1 is SGHRS and CDR2 YFSETQ. V gave up 4 bases and J gave up 4 bases, with 12 bases separating them. The CDR3 loop spans 13 amino acids. CDR3 sequence (DNA): TGCGCCAGCAGCGGGGGACACAATTACGAGCAGTACTTC. It encodes CASSGGHNYEQYF.

The chain links TRBV19 to TRBJ1-1; 9 bases are shared with TRBD1. CDR1 is LNHDA, CDR2 SQIVND, per germline (reference sequence). The junction had 6 bases not matched to a gene; V was cut back by 5 bases and J by 2 bases. CDR3 length: 15 residues. The CDR3 nucleotides read TGTGCCAGTAGTGCTACAGGGGGCCGAAACACTGAAGCTTTCTTT. Translated: CASSATGGRNTEAFF.

The rearrangement joins TRBV2 to TRBJ1-2, with D perhaps matching TRBD1 (5 bases). Trimming stripped 6 bases from V and 2 bases from J, with 16 bases between. CDR1 is SNHLY and CDR2 is FYNNEI in the germline V gene. The CDR3 has 15 amino acids. CDR3 in amino acids: CASRLRQSNNYGYTF. In nucleotides, the CDR3 is TGTGCCAGCAGACTTAGACAGTCCAACAACTATGGCTACACCTTC.